This TCR beta chain was identified during a study of cytomegalovirus exposure and HLA in healthy donors. Amplification used 60 Vbeta primers and 13 Jbeta primers. Assay used: immunoSEQ multiplex PCR; TCRdb lists only in-frame clones, some missing. The sample table sets out over 100,000 clones. From germline, CDR1 is SGHDN and CDR2 FVKESK. This CDR3 is 15 amino acids long. The V segment lost 3 bases and the J segment 3 bases; nucleotides outside the gene matches: 4. The study, taken as a whole, reports: Exclusion applied to some V segments, including TRBV6-2 and TRBV6-3, as they were indistinguishable. Later analysis identified a missense DCLRE1C variant that was linked to TCR beta V- and J-gene trimming.

About this clone: Its antigen remains unidentified.

The chain couples TRBV14 to TRBJ2-1; 8 bases fit TRBD2. The sequence derives from a man between 40 and 49 years old in good health and CMV-seropositive. The sequenced sample was PBMCs. CDR3 sequence: CASSQSGSYYNEQFF. DNA of the CDR3: TGTGCCAGCAGCCAGAGCGGGAGTTACTACAATGAGCAGTTCTTC.